This T cell receptor beta chain was captured by sequencing in a study of control samples from healthy donors and cancer patients. Produced via immunoSEQ multiplex PCR; TCRdb's table is partial and in-frame only. The sample has about 65,000 clones; approximately 90% are singletons. The CDR3 has 17 amino acids. The germline V gene encodes CDR1 SGHRS and CDR2 YFSETQ. Trimming took 3 bases from V and 1 from J; bases not matched to a gene: 10. Specimen: PBMCs. The TCR originated in a woman aged 45-59 years with colorectal cancer. The chain carries TRBV5-1 and TRBJ2-3; TRBD1 agrees at 8 bases. This chain's CDR3 is CASSSLKTGVGTDTQYF. The CDR3 coding sequence is TGCGCCAGCAGCTCCCTCAAGACAGGGGTGGGCACAGATACGCAGTATTTT.